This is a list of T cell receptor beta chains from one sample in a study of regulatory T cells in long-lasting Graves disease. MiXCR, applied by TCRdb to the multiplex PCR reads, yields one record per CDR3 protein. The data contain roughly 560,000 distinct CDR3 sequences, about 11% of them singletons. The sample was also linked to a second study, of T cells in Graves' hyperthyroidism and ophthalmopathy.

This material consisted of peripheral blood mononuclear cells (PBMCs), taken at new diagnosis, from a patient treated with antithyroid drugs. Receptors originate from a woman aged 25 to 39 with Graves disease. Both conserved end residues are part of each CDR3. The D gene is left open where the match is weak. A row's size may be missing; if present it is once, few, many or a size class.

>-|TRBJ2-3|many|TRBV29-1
TGCAGCTCTCTCCGGGGGTCCGGGTTTAGTACAGATACGCAGTATTTT
CSSLRGSGFSTDTQYF
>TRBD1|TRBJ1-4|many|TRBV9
TGTGCCAGCAGCCTAAGCCCCGGATCCGGGACAGGGGTTTCAACTAATGAAAAACTGTTTTTT
CASSLSPGSGTGVSTNEKLFF
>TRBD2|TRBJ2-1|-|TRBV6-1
TGTGCCAGCAGTGAAGCGCTACCTTTACTAGCGGGAGAAAGGTTCTTC
CASSEALPLLAGERFF
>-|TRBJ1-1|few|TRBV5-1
TGCGCCAGCAGCTGGGACACGAGGTCCACTGAAGCTTTCTTT
CASSWDTRSTEAFF
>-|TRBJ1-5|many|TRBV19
TGTGCCAGTAGTGCTGGGCGGGGATATGCGGGGAGAGCTCAGCCCCAGCATTTT
CASSAGRGYAGRAQPQHF
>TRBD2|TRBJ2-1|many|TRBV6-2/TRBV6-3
TGTGCCAGCAGTTACTCTTTTAACCTAGCGGGAGGATACAATGAGCAGTTCTTC
CASSYSFNLAGGYNEQFF
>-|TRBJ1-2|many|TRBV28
TGTGCCAGCACCTCGGGACCTTATGGCTACACCTTC
CASTSGPYGYTF
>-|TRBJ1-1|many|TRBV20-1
TGCAGTGCTAGACGATTAAGGAGTGACACTGAAGCTTTCTTT
CSARRLRSDTEAFF
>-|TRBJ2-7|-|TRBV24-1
TGTGCCACCAGTGCAGGGAACTACGAGCAGTACTTC
CATSAGNYEQYF
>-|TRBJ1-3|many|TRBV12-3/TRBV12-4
TGTGCCAGCAGGGCAGCCGGGACATACAGCTCTGGAAACACCATATATTTT
CASRAAGTYSSGNTIYF
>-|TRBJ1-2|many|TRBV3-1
TGTGCCAGCAGCCAAGGGAAAGGGGACTATGGCTACACCTTC
CASSQGKGDYGYTF
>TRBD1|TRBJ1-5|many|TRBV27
TGTGCCAGCAGTGGGTACCCACCGGGACAGGGTAGTCAGCCCCAGCATTTT
CASSGYPPGQGSQPQHF
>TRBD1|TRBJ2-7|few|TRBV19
TGTGCCAGTAGTAGCAACAGGGGAACGAGGGGTTACGAGCAGTACTTC
CASSSNRGTRGYEQYF
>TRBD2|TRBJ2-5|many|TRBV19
TGTGCCAGTAGTTTCCGGACTAGCGAGGGAGAGACCCAGTACTTC
CASSFRTSEGETQYF
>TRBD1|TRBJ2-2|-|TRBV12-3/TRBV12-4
TGTGCCAGCAGTTCGGACAGGGGAGAGGTTTCCACCGGGGAGCTGTTTTTT
CASSSDRGEVSTGELFF
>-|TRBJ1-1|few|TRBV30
TGTGCCTTCGTCGACAGAAACCAGGCGGACACTGGAGCTTTCTTT
CAFVDRNQADTGAFF
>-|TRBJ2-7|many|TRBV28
TGTGCCTCCGGGACGGCGCTTAACGAGCAGTACTTC
CASGTALNEQYF
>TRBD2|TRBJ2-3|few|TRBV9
TGTGCCAGCAGCGTGGGCGGACTAGCGGGAGGACAAGATACGCAGTATTTT
CASSVGGLAGGQDTQYF
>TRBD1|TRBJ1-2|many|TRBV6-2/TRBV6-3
TGTGCCAGCAAACCGGGACAGATCTATTTTGGCATCGGCTACACCTTC
CASKPGQIYFGIGYTF
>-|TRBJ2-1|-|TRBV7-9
TGTGCCAGCAGCTTAATCAAGGGTGAGCAGTTCTTC
CASSLIKGEQFF
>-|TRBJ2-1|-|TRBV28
TGTGCCAGCAGTTTAGAGTTCAATGAGCAGTTCTTC
CASSLEFNEQFF
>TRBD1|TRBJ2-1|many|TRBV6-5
TGTGCCAGCAGTTACCCGGACAGGGGCCCCAATGAGCAGTTCTTC
CASSYPDRGPNEQFF
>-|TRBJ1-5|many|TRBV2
TGTGCCAGCAGTGTAGGGACACTTAGCAATCAGCCCCAGCATTTT
CASSVGTLSNQPQHF
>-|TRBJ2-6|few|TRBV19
TGTGCCAGTAGTATCGGGGGCCGCGGGAGCTTCTCTGGGGCCAACGTCCTGACTTTC
CASSIGGRGSFSGANVLTF
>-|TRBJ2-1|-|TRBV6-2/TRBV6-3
TGTGCCAGCAGTTACTCGATATTGTGGTTCTTC
CASSYSILWFF
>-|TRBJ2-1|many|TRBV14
TGCGCCAGCAGCCAGGAGCCATACAATGAGCAGTTCTTC
CASSQEPYNEQFF
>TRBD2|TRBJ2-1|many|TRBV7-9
TGTGCCAGCACCCCCCTTTTGAGCGGGGGTTACAATGAGCAGTTCTTC
CASTPLLSGGYNEQFF
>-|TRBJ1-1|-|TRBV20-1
TGTAGTGCTAGATTTGGGGGTAGGGGAGCTTTCTTT
CSARFGGRGAFF
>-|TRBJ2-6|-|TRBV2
TGTGCCAGCAGTTACCAGGGTGTTAAGCGCGTCCTGACTTTC
CASSYQGVKRVLTF
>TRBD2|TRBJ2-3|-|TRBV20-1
TGCAGTGTTAGTATCCGACTAGCGAGAAAATCAGATACGCAGTATTTT
CSVSIRLARKSDTQYF
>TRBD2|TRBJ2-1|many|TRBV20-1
TGCAGTGCTCAAAAGCGGGAGGGGCAGTTCTTC
CSAQKREGQFF
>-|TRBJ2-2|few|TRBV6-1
TGTGCCAGCGCTAGCCGGGGCGGGGAGCTGTTTTTT
CASASRGGELFF
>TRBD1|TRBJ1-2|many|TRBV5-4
TGTGCCAGCAGCGCCCAACAGGGGAAATTGTTCGGGTATGGCTACACCTTC
CASSAQQGKLFGYGYTF
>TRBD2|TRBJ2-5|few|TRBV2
TGTGCCAGCGTTAGGCTAGCGGGGATAGAGACCCAGTACTTC
CASVRLAGIETQYF
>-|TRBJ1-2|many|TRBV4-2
TGTGCCAGCAGCCCAAGGATACAGGACTATGGCTACACCTTC
CASSPRIQDYGYTF